One and the same sample provided the 5 T cell receptor beta chains below, sequenced in a study of T cells in Graves' hyperthyroidism and ophthalmopathy. RNA transcripts yielded amplified TCR beta CDR3 regions. A first-round RT-PCR of the TCR CDR3 used the HTBI primer set. TCRdb analysed the multiplex PCR reads with MiXCR anew, one entry per CDR3 protein. The sample contains over 500,000 distinct CDR3 sequences, about 46% of which appear only once. The sequencing sample was made of peripheral blood or thyroid tissue (not recorded which). Every receptor here comes from an adult woman with Graves' disease, either hyperthyroidism or ophthalmopathy (not recorded which).

Ten or more counts support this clonotype. The chain is built from TRBV2 and TRBJ1-1; D is perhaps TRBD1 (6 bases). Germline V CDR1 and CDR2: SNHLY, FYNNEI. The V and J ends lost 7 bases and 5 bases respectively, with 14 bases between them. The CDR3 runs to 13 residues. CDR3 in DNA: TGTGCCAGCATAAAACAGGGAAGAACTGAAGCTTTCTTT. Amino acid sequence: CASIKQGRTEAFF.

This clonotype came up many times. In DNA form, the CDR3 reads TGTGCCAGCAGCTTGGGCAGAAGCTCCTATAATTCACCCCTCCACTTT. Translation: CASSLGRSSYNSPLHF. The rearrangement uses TRBV5-4 and TRBJ1-6; D remains unclear. This CDR3 spans 16 amino acids. The V and J ends lost 0 bases and 0 bases respectively, with 7 bases between them. Germline CDR1 SGHNT, CDR2 YYREEE (reference sequence).

This clonotype was observed at least ten times. The genes are TRBV10-3 and TRBJ1-2; D is undetermined. CDR1 ENHRY and CDR2 SYGVKD come from the germline V gene. V was shortened by 2 bases and J by 3 bases, with 10 bases between the two germline ends. CDR3 length equals 14 residues. The CDR3 protein is CAISESLSYYGYTF. In DNA form, the CDR3 reads TGTGCCATCAGTGAGAGTTTAAGCTACTATGGCTACACCTTC.

About this clonotype: The junction differs from germline at one of its ends, possibly a read error. The rearrangement uses TRBV20-1 and TRBJ2-7; D perhaps matches TRBD2 (6 bases). This CDR3 has 14 residues. CDR1 DFQATT and CDR2 SNEGSKA come from the germline V gene (reference sequence). CDR3: CSARVPGVLNEQHF. DNA of the CDR3: TGCAGTGCTAGGGTACCGGGAGTATTGAACGAGCAGCACTTC.

This rearrangement joins TRBV9 to TRBJ2-7, with D tentatively TRBD2 (7 bases). The V gene lost 0 bases and the J gene lost 2 bases, with 15 bases spanning the gap. CDR1 SGDLS and CDR2 YYNGEE come from the germline V gene. The CDR3 runs 16 residues. The CDR3 is CASSVAAGARPYEQYF. CDR3 DNA: TGTGCCAGCAGCGTAGCCGCGGGGGCGCGACCCTACGAGCAGTACTTC.